Below are 21 T cell receptor beta chains sequenced from a single sample in a study of blood T cells in healthy people across ages. For the second PCR, which ran for 7 to 11 cycles, a sample-barcoded 5' primer and a J-beta primer mix were used. One entry per CDR3 protein results from TCRdb running MiXCR on the 5' RACE reads. The data contain some 900,000 distinct CDR3 sequences, roughly 43% of them singletons. Sample: blood. These receptors all come from a man between 25 and 39 years old in good health.

This chain connects TRBV28 to TRBJ1-4; a weak D match, TRBD1 (5 bases). Germline CDR1 MDHEN, CDR2 SYDVKM. This CDR3 has 14 amino acids. Trimming shortened V by 5 bases and J by 7 bases, and 14 bases separated the two germline ends. This chain's CDR3 is CASSVSWGVEKLFF. The CDR3 nucleotides are TGTGCCAGCAGTGTATCGTGGGGGGTTGAAAAACTGTTTTTT.

The genes are TRBV4-1 and TRBJ2-3, with 11 bases aligning to TRBD2. Looked up from germline, CDR1 is MGHRA and CDR2 is YSYEKL. V shed 0 bases and J 3 bases; nucleotides not matched to a gene: 8. The CDR3 runs 18 residues. Here the CDR3 DNA reads TGCGCCAGCAGCCAAGATCGTATAGCGGGGGGGCAGACAGATACGCAGTATTTT. Residues: CASSQDRIAGGQTDTQYF.

V gene TRBV6-5 combines with J gene TRBJ1-1; D is unclear. Germline lookup yields CDR1 MNHEY and CDR2 SVGAGI. The germline V and J ends were trimmed by 7 bases and 5 bases, with 11 bases remaining between them. The CDR3 totals 12 residues. The CDR3 loop is CASTDGWTEAFF. Here the CDR3 DNA reads TGTGCCAGCACCGACGGCTGGACTGAAGCTTTCTTT.

This clonotype was detected a few times. The V and J genes are TRBV20-1 and TRBJ1-4, with no clear D. The germline V and J ends were trimmed by 6 bases and 5 bases, with 13 bases remaining between them. Germline CDR1 and CDR2: DFQATT and SNEGSKA (reference sequence). The CDR3 contains 13 residues. In DNA, the CDR3 is TGCAGTGCCGCGCGGGGAGAGAATGAAAAACTGTTTTTT. Protein: CSAARGENEKLFF.

The V call is TRBV20-1, the J call TRBJ2-5, with TRBD2 matching over 9 bases. Per germline, CDR1 DFQATT and CDR2 SNEGSKA (reference sequence). V shed 2 bases and J 9 bases; nucleotides not matched to a gene: 10. The CDR3 extends over 14 amino acids. The CDR3 here is CSARQGLAREAQYF. CDR3 DNA: TGCAGTGCTAGACAGGGACTAGCTCGCGAGGCCCAGTACTTC.

This chain connects TRBV7-2 to TRBJ1-3; D ambiguous. This CDR3 has 13 amino acids. The V end lost 1 base, the J end lost 4 bases, and 5 bases lay between the germline ends. The germline CDR1 and CDR2 sequences are SGHTA and FQGNSA. The CDR3 DNA sequence: TGTGCCAGCAGCTTAGTTTCCGGAAACACCATATATTTT. Translating it yields CASSLVSGNTIYF.

This clonotype was recorded many times. The chain recombines TRBV6-5 with TRBJ2-1, with TRBD1 as a possible D gene (7 bases). CDR1 is MNHEY, CDR2 SVGAGI, per germline. This CDR3 spans 14 amino acids. Trimming left V 5 bases short and J 8 bases short, with 16 bases between. The DNA of the CDR3 is TGTGCCAGCAGTATTGTGCAGGGGGGCCATGAGCAGTTCTTC. It codes for CASSIVQGGHEQFF.

The rearrangement uses TRBV20-1 and TRBJ1-5; D unclear. The CDR3 is 15 residues long. Germline CDR1 reads DFQATT; CDR2 reads SNEGSKA (reference sequence). CDR3 sequence: CSLLDGSYSNQPQHF. CDR3 nucleotide sequence: TGCAGCCTTTTGGACGGAAGCTATAGCAATCAGCCCCAGCATTTT.

This clonotype was picked up one time. The rearrangement links TRBV7-2 to TRBJ1-5; maybe TRBD1 (6 bases). This CDR3 has 14 residues. V gave up 5 bases and J gave up 3 bases, with 11 bases separating them. Looked up from germline, CDR1 is SGHTA and CDR2 is FQGNSA. The CDR3 DNA is TGTGCCAGCAGCCCTGGACAGTACAATCAGCCCCAGCATTTT. Its translation: CASSPGQYNQPQHF.

This clonotype was detected only a few times. This chain joins TRBV6-5 and TRBJ2-5; 9 bases match TRBD1. The V gene end was trimmed by 5 bases and the J gene end by 1 base; junction bases not matched to a gene: 8. CDR3 length: 16 amino acids. The germline V gene encodes CDR1 MNHEY and CDR2 SVGAGI. The CDR3 loop reads CASSPGTGSLQETQYF. DNA for the CDR3: TGTGCCAGCAGTCCGGGGACAGGGTCACTCCAAGAGACCCAGTACTTC.

The chain couples TRBV4-2 to TRBJ2-7, with a weak D call TRBD2 (6 bases). Germline V CDR1 and CDR2: LGHNA, YNFKEQ. The V end was cut by 5 bases, the J end by 7 bases, with 18 bases between. This CDR3 is 14 amino acids long. For the CDR3, the DNA is TGTGCCAGCAGCAGACTAGTGGGGGGAGAAGAGCAGTACTTC. Translation: CASSRLVGGEEQYF.

The genes are TRBV6-5 and TRBJ2-1; 10 positions match TRBD2. The CDR3 spans 18 residues. The V segment lost 4 bases and the J segment 0 bases; nucleotides outside the gene matches: 9. Germline-derived CDR1 and CDR2 are MNHEY and SVGAGI. Written as DNA, the CDR3 is TGTGCCAGCAGTTGGTTAGCGGGGGGAACGAGCTCCTACAATGAGCAGTTCTTC. It yields the protein CASSWLAGGTSSYNEQFF.

This clonotype was seen ten or more times. The V gene is TRBV5-1, the J gene TRBJ2-5; the D gene is possibly TRBD2 (6 bases). The CDR3 is 14 residues long. V gave up 0 bases and J gave up 4 bases, with 10 bases separating them. CDR1 and CDR2 from the germline V gene are SGHRS and YFSETQ. The CDR3 spells CASSLGQGLETQYF. In nucleotides, the CDR3 is TGCGCCAGCAGCTTGGGCCAGGGACTAGAGACCCAGTACTTC.

This clonotype showed up just a few times. The chain uses TRBV29-1 and TRBJ1-2; D remains ambiguous. Trimming removed 4 bases from V and 2 bases from J, with 5 bases in between. The CDR3 has 11 residues. In germline, CDR1 is SQVTM, CDR2 ANQGSEA. CDR3 sequence: CSVGPNYGYTF. In DNA form, the CDR3 reads TGCAGCGTTGGACCGAACTATGGCTACACCTTC.

The chain has TRBV28 and TRBJ1-2, with a tentative D call TRBD1 (5 bases). The ends were cut back, 3 bases at V and 5 bases at J, with 13 bases in the middle. Looked up from germline, CDR1 is MDHEN and CDR2 is SYDVKM. The CDR3 is made up of 14 amino acids. The chain's CDR3 is CASSLTALNYGYTF. The DNA of the CDR3 is TGTGCCAGCAGTTTGACAGCCCTGAATTATGGCTACACCTTC.

This clonotype has a handful of counts. J is TRBJ2-5 and V is TRBV16; unclear D gene. V dropped 1 base and J dropped 3 bases, with 9 bases sitting between them. The CDR3 loop spans 14 amino acids. Germline V lookup: CDR1 KGHSY, CDR2 FQNENV. As DNA, the CDR3 is TGTGCCAGCAGCCAATTTACTGCAAAAGAGACCCAGTACTTC. This gives the protein CASSQFTAKETQYF.

The table lists this clonotype with a count of one. The J gene is TRBJ2-1, the V gene TRBV30; TRBD1 matches at 10 bases. V trimming: 3 bases; J trimming: 3 bases; junction bases outside the gene matches: 2. CDR1 GTSNPN and CDR2 SVGIG come from the germline V gene (reference sequence). CDR3 length: 14 amino acids. The chain's CDR3 is CAWRTGGLYNEQFF. DNA of the CDR3: TGTGCCTGGAGGACAGGGGGCCTCTACAATGAGCAGTTCTTC.

This chain uses TRBV9 with TRBJ1-1; D is unresolved. V dropped 0 bases and J dropped 5 bases, with 11 bases sitting between them. The CDR3 length is 14 residues. The germline CDR1 and CDR2 sequences are SGDLS and YYNGEE. The DNA for the CDR3 is TGTGCCAGCAGCGTAGGGGAGGGAAGAACTGAAGCTTTCTTT. Its translation: CASSVGEGRTEAFF.

V is TRBV6-5 and J is TRBJ1-6; 7 positions match TRBD1. The CDR3 spans 15 residues. CDR1 and CDR2 from the germline V gene are MNHEY and SVGAGI. The trim removed 6 bases at V and 5 bases at J, leaving 7 bases unmatched. The CDR3 here is CASRPGTVHNSPLHF. As DNA, the CDR3 is TGTGCCAGCAGGCCCGGGACAGTCCATAATTCACCCCTCCACTTT.

In its sample, this clonotype was seen a few times. The chain has TRBV14 and TRBJ2-1; TRBD1 matches 11 bases. The CDR3 totals 17 residues. Trimming took 3 bases from V and 4 from J; bases not matched to a gene: 8. The V gene's germline CDR1 is SGHDN and CDR2 FVKESK. CDR3 region: CASSHVGRDRGYNEQFF. The DNA for the CDR3 is TGTGCCAGCAGCCACGTTGGCAGGGACAGGGGGTACAATGAGCAGTTCTTC.

The chain links TRBV18 to TRBJ2-7, with 11 nucleotides matching TRBD1. The CDR3 consists of 16 residues. Trimming took 0 bases from V and 3 from J; bases not matched to a gene: 4. Germline values: CDR1 KGHSH, CDR2 LQKENI. The CDR3, as DNA: TGTGCCAGCTCACCACCAGGGACAGGGGGTGTCTACGAGCAGTACTTC. Protein: CASSPPGTGGVYEQYF. Filled out from reference TRBV18 and TRBJ2-7, the complete variable domain reads NAGVMQNPRHLVRRRGQEARLRCSPMKGHSHVYWYRQLPEEGLKFMVYLQKENIIDESGMPKERFSAEFPKEGPSILRIQQVVRGDSAAYFCASSPPGTGGVYEQYFGPGTRLTVT.